A selection of T cell receptor beta chains follows, all from one sample in a study of blood T cells in healthy people across ages. MiXCR, run by TCRdb on the 5' RACE reads, gives a single entry per CDR3 protein. The sample includes approximately 1.5 million distinct CDR3 sequences, 35% to 45% of them seen just once. Sequencing was done on a sample of blood. The receptor source for this set is a woman between 18 and 30 years old in good health. Both conserved end residues are part of each CDR3. A D gene is named only where the DNA matches it firmly. Size is omitted from some rows. Given values are once, few, many or a class for expanded clones.

D gene: -; V gene: TRBV6-2/TRBV6-3; clone size: -; J gene: TRBJ2-1; CDR3 protein: CASSDLAFEQFF; CDR3 DNA: TGTGCCAGCAGCGATCTAGCCTTTGAGCAGTTCTTC
D gene: -; V gene: TRBV24-1; clone size: -; J gene: TRBJ2-7; CDR3 protein: CATSDSSGPGDWQYF; CDR3 DNA: TGTGCCACCAGTGATTCCAGCGGCCCCGGCGATTGGCAGTACTTC
D gene: -; V gene: TRBV7-2; clone size: few; J gene: TRBJ1-1; CDR3 protein: CASSLEIRGTEAFF; CDR3 DNA: TGTGCCAGCAGCCTCGAGATCCGGGGAACTGAAGCTTTCTTT
D gene: TRBD1; V gene: TRBV24-1; clone size: -; J gene: TRBJ2-1; CDR3 protein: CATSPKGTGRVNEQFF; CDR3 DNA: TGTGCCACCAGTCCAAAAGGGACAGGGAGAGTGAATGAGCAGTTCTTC
D gene: TRBD1; V gene: TRBV29-1; clone size: few; J gene: TRBJ2-1; CDR3 protein: CSERQGGYNEQFF; CDR3 DNA: TGCAGCGAGAGACAGGGGGGGTACAATGAGCAGTTCTTC
D gene: TRBD1; V gene: TRBV6-2/TRBV6-3; clone size: -; J gene: TRBJ1-1; CDR3 protein: CASRTPDRIKINTEAFF; CDR3 DNA: TGTGCCAGCAGGACCCCGGACAGGATTAAGATAAACACTGAAGCTTTCTTT
D gene: -; V gene: TRBV7-6; clone size: once; J gene: TRBJ1-4; CDR3 protein: CASSQSLGRGGDEKLFF; CDR3 DNA: TGTGCCAGCAGCCAATCGCTGGGGCGCGGGGGTGATGAAAAACTGTTTTTT
D gene: TRBD2; V gene: TRBV7-2; clone size: few; J gene: TRBJ2-1; CDR3 protein: CASSTKPGLAGTEQFF; CDR3 DNA: TGTGCCAGCAGCACAAAACCGGGACTAGCGGGTACTGAGCAGTTCTTC
D gene: TRBD1; V gene: TRBV29-1; clone size: -; J gene: TRBJ2-7; CDR3 protein: CGVQGQGKQYF; CDR3 DNA: TGCGGCGTTCAAGGACAGGGAAAGCAGTACTTC
D gene: -; V gene: TRBV28; clone size: few; J gene: TRBJ1-6; CDR3 protein: CASSFLDTPNSPLHF; CDR3 DNA: TGTGCCAGCAGTTTCCTGGACACCCCTAATTCACCCCTCCACTTT
D gene: -; V gene: TRBV5-1; clone size: few; J gene: TRBJ2-7; CDR3 protein: CASSLDAGREQYF; CDR3 DNA: TGCGCCAGCAGCTTGGATGCAGGTCGCGAGCAGTACTTC
D gene: TRBD1; V gene: TRBV20-1; clone size: -; J gene: TRBJ2-7; CDR3 protein: CSARDHRGPYEQYF; CDR3 DNA: TGCAGTGCTAGAGACCACAGGGGGCCCTACGAGCAGTACTTC
D gene: TRBD1; V gene: TRBV30; clone size: -; J gene: TRBJ1-2; CDR3 protein: CARDRVDGYTF; CDR3 DNA: TGTGCCCGTGACAGGGTGGATGGCTACACCTTC
D gene: -; V gene: TRBV7-8; clone size: few; J gene: TRBJ1-5; CDR3 protein: CASSGPFSNQPQHF; CDR3 DNA: TGTGCCAGCAGCGGACCTTTTAGCAATCAGCCCCAGCATTTT
D gene: TRBD1; V gene: TRBV6-5; clone size: few; J gene: TRBJ1-1; CDR3 protein: CASISRGLDTEAFF; CDR3 DNA: TGTGCCAGCATAAGCAGGGGGCTGGACACTGAAGCTTTCTTT
D gene: -; V gene: TRBV20-1; clone size: -; J gene: TRBJ2-5; CDR3 protein: CSASQLEETQYF; CDR3 DNA: TGCAGTGCTAGCCAGCTGGAAGAGACCCAGTACTTC
D gene: TRBD2; V gene: TRBV10-3; clone size: -; J gene: TRBJ2-3; CDR3 protein: CAISAGRGFDGTQYF; CDR3 DNA: TGTGCCATCAGTGCCGGGCGGGGGTTCGATGGTACGCAGTATTTT